This entry lists 29 T cell receptor beta chains sequenced from one sample in a study of T cell responses to AZD1222 COVID-19 vaccine. Generated by immunoSEQ multiplex PCR, the TCRdb table keeps only in-frame clones and is missing some. The sample has 150,000 or so clones; roughly nine tenths are singletons. This specimen consisted of peripheral blood, obtained on day 0 of AZD1222 vaccination. The receptors stem from an adult in good health.

This rearrangement joins TRBV29-1 to TRBJ1-2, with a weak D call TRBD1 (5 bases). The CDR3 spans 15 residues. CDR1 is SQVTM and CDR2 is ANQGSEA in the germline V gene. With 0 bases removed from V and 6 bases from J, the gap between germline ends came to 17 bases. The CDR3 nucleotides are TGCAGCGTTGAAGAAATGGGGGGGAGTGTGGATGGCTACACCTTC. It encodes CSVEEMGGSVDGYTF.

The chain links TRBV9 to TRBJ2-7; possible D gene TRBD1, 6 bases. The CDR3 totals 13 residues. Germline CDR1 is SGDLS and CDR2 is YYNGEE. V lost 3 bases to trimming and J lost 6 bases, with 13 bases between them. DNA of the CDR3: TGTGCCAGCAGCGGACAGGTCGCGGGCGAGCAGTACTTC. It codes for CASSGQVAGEQYF.

The V and J genes are TRBV19 and TRBJ2-1, with 9 positions matching TRBD2. Germline V gives CDR1 LNHDA, CDR2 SQIVND (reference sequence). Trimming at V came to 5 bases and at J to 0 bases, leaving 5 bases not matched to a gene. CDR3 size: 16 residues. As DNA, the CDR3 is TGTGCCAGTAGTCCAGGGCGGGGGGGCTCCTACAATGAGCAGTTCTTC. The encoded protein is CASSPGRGGSYNEQFF. The whole variable domain, filled in from reference TRBV19 and TRBJ2-1, reads DGGITQSPKYLFRKEGQNVTLSCEQNLNHDAMYWYRQDPGQGLRLIYYSQIVNDFQKGDIAEGYSVSREKKESFPLTVTSAQKNPTAFYLCASSPGRGGSYNEQFFGPGTRLTVL.

The J gene is TRBJ1-2, the V gene TRBV5-5, with TRBD1 identical over 7 bases. Germline loops: CDR1 SGHKS, CDR2 YYEKEE (reference sequence). J lost 0 bases, V lost 0 bases, and 2 bases had no gene match. CDR3 size: 15 residues. CDR3 loop: CASSLGTGPNYGYTF. The CDR3 coding sequence is TGTGCCAGCAGCTTGGGGACAGGACCTAACTATGGCTACACCTTC.

The genes are TRBV7-8 and TRBJ2-7, with D uncertain. The V end was cut by 1 base, the J end by 4 bases, with 14 bases between. CDR3 length: 15 residues. CDR1 is SGHVS and CDR2 is FQNEAQ in the germline V gene. The CDR3 loop reads CASSLDRMGLYEQYF. Written as DNA, the CDR3 is TGTGCCAGCAGCTTAGACCGGATGGGGTTATACGAGCAGTACTTC.

This rearrangement joins TRBV9 to TRBJ2-1; 10 bases are a match to TRBD2. Germline-derived CDR1 and CDR2 are SGDLS and YYNGEE. This CDR3 has 16 residues. V lost 0 bases and J lost 5; bases outside the gene matches: 5. CDR3 coding DNA: TGTGCCAGCAGCGTAGCGGTAGCGGGGGGCAACAATGAGCAGTTCTTC. Translation gives CASSVAVAGGNNEQFF.

This sequence joins TRBV19 and TRBJ1-1; perhaps TRBD1 as D (5 bases). CDR1 and CDR2 (germline): LNHDA, SQIVND (reference sequence). Trimming removed 8 bases at V and 0 bases at J, with 10 bases between. The CDR3 spans 13 residues. CDR3 sequence reads: CASCRGLNTEAFF. Here the CDR3 DNA reads TGTGCCAGTTGCCGGGGGTTGAACACTGAAGCTTTCTTT.

The CDR3 sequence is CAISERAMGGEQYF. Written as DNA, the CDR3 is TGTGCCATCAGTGAGCGGGCGATGGGAGGGGAGCAGTACTTC. The chain combines TRBV10-3 with TRBJ2-7, with 7 bases fitting TRBD2. The junction had 8 bases not matched to a gene; V was cut back by 2 bases and J by 7 bases. In germline, CDR1 is ENHRY, CDR2 SYGVKD. This CDR3 is built from 14 residues.

The gene calls are TRBV19 and TRBJ2-7; D remains unclear. Germline-derived CDR1 and CDR2 are LNHDA and SQIVND (reference sequence). This CDR3 is 13 amino acids long. V was clipped by 9 bases and J by 1 base, with 13 bases between them. The CDR3 loop is CASHQDDSYEQYF. Here the CDR3 DNA reads TGTGCCAGCCACCAGGACGATTCCTACGAGCAGTACTTC.

V and J are TRBV6-6 and TRBJ2-1, with D hard to call. This CDR3 has 11 residues. Looked up from germline, CDR1 is MNHNY and CDR2 is SVGAGI (reference sequence). Trimming pared 6 bases from V and 9 bases from J, leaving 9 bases between. The CDR3 sequence: CASSLRGEQFF. CDR3 DNA: TGTGCCAGCAGCCTGCGAGGTGAGCAGTTCTTC.

The rearrangement uses TRBV24-1 and TRBJ2-1; 8 nucleotides align to TRBD2. CDR1 KGHDR and CDR2 SFDVKD come from the germline V gene. The trim removed 0 bases at V and 6 bases at J, leaving 6 bases unmatched. The CDR3 covers 16 residues. Written as DNA, the CDR3 is TGTGCCACCAGTGATTTGGTTAGCGGGGCAAGCAATGAGCAGTTCTTC. This gives the protein CATSDLVSGASNEQFF.

The V call is TRBV24-1, the J call TRBJ1-2, with D possibly TRBD1 on 5 matching bases. Trimming took off 7 bases at V and 8 bases at J, with 13 bases between the two ends. CDR3 length equals 12 residues. Looked up from germline, CDR1 is KGHDR and CDR2 is SFDVKD. The CDR3 bases are TGTGCCACCAGAACACCTCAGGGCGGCTACACCTTC. It translates to CATRTPQGGYTF.

The V gene is TRBV5-4, the J gene TRBJ1-2, with 7 nucleotides matching TRBD1. Germline CDR1 SGHNT, CDR2 YYREEE (reference sequence). The CDR3 sequence is 16 residues long. The J segment lost 0 bases and the V segment lost 3 bases, leaving 8 bases of the junction unmatched. CDR3 protein: CASSSYRGETNYGYTF. CDR3 sequence (DNA): TGTGCCAGCAGCTCCTACAGGGGCGAAACTAACTATGGCTACACCTTC.

The CDR3 is CASSSGGLSVPETQYF. CDR3 nucleotide sequence: TGTGCCAGCAGCTCTGGGGGGCTAAGTGTCCCCGAGACCCAGTACTTC. The chain couples TRBV11-2 to TRBJ2-5; D possibly uses TRBD1 or TRBD2 (6 bases each). Looked up from germline, CDR1 is SGHAT and CDR2 is FQNNGV. The V and J ends lost 4 bases and 5 bases respectively, with 20 bases between them. The CDR3 length is 16 residues.

The chain couples TRBV28 to TRBJ2-3; 10 positions match TRBD2. Germline V gene data show CDR1 as MDHEN and CDR2 as SYDVKM. V trimming: 3 bases; J trimming: 6 bases; junction bases outside the gene matches: 9. The CDR3 has 16 amino acids. The CDR3 loop reads CASSLVAGGVMDTQYF. CDR3 bases: TGTGCCAGCAGTTTGGTAGCGGGGGGTGTCATGGATACGCAGTATTTT.

With respect to this clone: This sample also contains other DNA sequences that code for the same CDR3. The chain joins TRBV3-1 (or the pseudogene TRBV3-2) to TRBJ2-3; no clear D gene. The V end was cut by 4 bases, the J end by 1 base, with 6 bases between. CDR1 is LGHDT and CDR2 is YNNKEL in the germline V gene (reference sequence). The CDR3 is 13 amino acids. CDR3 residues: CASSPGGTDTQYF. CDR3 DNA: TGTGCCAGCAGCCCGGGCGGCACAGATACGCAGTATTTT.

The chain employs TRBV4-3 and TRBJ2-1; D is uncertain. The CDR3 covers 15 residues. Trimming shortened V by 0 bases and J by 0 bases, and 6 bases separated the two germline ends. Germline V CDR1 and CDR2: LGHNA, YSLEER. CDR3 bases: TGCGCCAGCAGCCAAGACCACGGCTCCTACAATGAGCAGTTCTTC. It specifies CASSQDHGSYNEQFF.

CDR3 loop: CATSREGQLTGNTIYF. The CDR3 nucleotides read TGTGCCACCAGCAGAGAGGGACAGCTTACTGGAAACACCATATATTTT. The genes are TRBV15 and TRBJ1-3, with TRBD1 matching over 7 bases. Germline V lookup: CDR1 LNHNV, CDR2 YYDKDF (reference sequence). J lost 2 bases, V lost 0 bases, and 4 bases had no gene match. This CDR3 comprises 16 residues.

The V and J genes are TRBV3-1 (or the pseudogene TRBV3-2) and TRBJ1-1, with TRBD1 matching 8 bases. The CDR3 extends over 13 amino acids. Germline V gives CDR1 LGHDT, CDR2 YNNKEL (reference sequence). The V gene end was trimmed by 6 bases and the J gene end by 4 bases; junction bases not matched to a gene: 4. The CDR3 DNA reads as TGTGCCAGCAGGGGACAGGCGGGCACTGAAGCTTTCTTT. Translation gives CASRGQAGTEAFF.

The V call is TRBV5-1, the J call TRBJ1-6; 11 nucleotides agree with TRBD1. V lost 4 bases to trimming and J lost 9 bases; unmatched junction nucleotides: 3. The germline V gene encodes CDR1 SGHRS and CDR2 YFSETQ. The length of the CDR3 is 14 residues. The CDR3, as DNA: TGCGCCAGCAGCCCGGGACAGGGGGGTTCACCCCTCCACTTT. Protein sequence: CASSPGQGGSPLHF.

CDR3 nucleotides: TGTGCCAGCAGTACATCCGGGACTCGCGCCGGGGAGCTGTTTTTT. Its protein is CASSTSGTRAGELFF. V is TRBV6-5 and J is TRBJ2-2, with D tentatively TRBD2 (6 bases). There are 15 residues in the CDR3. V dropped 5 bases and J dropped 6 bases, with 16 bases sitting between them. The germline CDR1 and CDR2 sequences are MNHEY and SVGAGI.

This chain links TRBV2 with TRBJ1-5; a weak D match, TRBD1 (5 bases). CDR1 and CDR2 from the germline V gene are SNHLY and FYNNEI. The CDR3 is 13 residues long. V was trimmed by 3 bases and J by 7 bases, leaving 10 bases between them. CDR3 in DNA: TGTGCCAGCAGTGAGGGGGTTGGCCAGCCCCAGCATTTT. It yields the protein CASSEGVGQPQHF.

This clone was found a few times. V usage is TRBV6-2 or TRBV6-3 and J usage is TRBJ1-1; perhaps TRBD1 as D (6 bases). V was shortened by 0 bases and J by 2 bases, with 7 bases between the two germline ends. The germline gives CDR1 MNHEY, CDR2 SVGEGT. There are 14 residues in the CDR3. CDR3 sequence (DNA): TGTGCCAGCAGTTACTCGGACAGAAACACTGAAGCTTTCTTT. It translates to CASSYSDRNTEAFF.

The genes are TRBV10-3 and TRBJ2-7; TRBD1 or TRBD2 may be the D gene (6 bases each). The CDR3 covers 14 residues. Trimming cost V 3 bases and J 3 bases, with 12 bases left between them. Per the germline V gene, CDR1 is ENHRY and CDR2 is SYGVKD. The DNA for the CDR3 is TGTGCCATCAGTGACTGGGGGGCCTACTACGAGCAGTACTTC. Amino acids: CAISDWGAYYEQYF.

This clone was observed a handful of times. The chain combines TRBV24-1 with TRBJ2-3, with 9 bases matching TRBD2. This CDR3 has 14 amino acids. Germline CDR1 is KGHDR and CDR2 is SFDVKD. The J segment lost 0 bases and the V segment lost 7 bases, leaving 1 base of the junction unmatched. The CDR3 spells CATSAGGSTDTQYF. The CDR3 coding sequence is TGTGCCACCAGCGCGGGAGGGAGCACAGATACGCAGTATTTT.

The rearrangement uses TRBV7-2 and TRBJ2-7; D uncertain. Germline CDR1 reads SGHTA; CDR2 reads FQGNSA. The CDR3 has 13 amino acids. V was shortened by 1 base and J by 3 bases, with 7 bases between the two germline ends. The CDR3 spells CASSLVRNYEQYF. The CDR3 DNA reads as TGTGCCAGCAGCTTAGTCCGTAACTACGAGCAGTACTTC.

The chain has TRBV27 and TRBJ2-7; D remains unclear. The CDR3 is 10 residues long. Trimming stripped 10 bases from V and 2 bases from J, with 6 bases between. Germline CDR1 is MNHEY and CDR2 is SMNVEV (reference sequence). This CDR3 is CATGTYEQYF. CDR3 sequence (DNA): TGTGCCACCGGCACCTACGAGCAGTACTTC.

The sample holds a few counts of this clone. This chain connects TRBV13 to TRBJ2-2, with a weak D call TRBD1 (5 bases). V lost 5 bases and J 0 bases, leaving 13 bases between the germline ends. CDR3 length equals 16 residues. Germline CDR1 is PRHDT and CDR2 is FYEKMQ (reference sequence). CDR3 sequence (DNA): TGTGCCAGCAGCACCCGACAGCGCGCGAACACCGGGGAGCTGTTTTTT. Protein: CASSTRQRANTGELFF.

The V and J genes are TRBV5-1 and TRBJ1-1; a possible D gene is TRBD1 (6 bases). Trimming shortened V by 2 bases and J by 4 bases, and 15 bases separated the two germline ends. Germline CDR1 is SGHRS and CDR2 is YFSETQ. The CDR3 has 15 residues. CDR3 nucleotide sequence: TGCGCCAGCAGCTTATCGGCAGGGGCAAGCACTGAAGCTTTCTTT. This sequence encodes CASSLSAGASTEAFF.